These 12 T cell receptor beta chains were all obtained from the same sample, sequenced in a study of T cell responses to AZD1222 COVID-19 vaccine. Some clones are missing from TCRdb's copy, which holds only in-frame ones; the method was immunoSEQ multiplex PCR. This repertoire shows approximately 100,000 clones, less than 90% found once; its top ten account for 16%. Sequenced material: peripheral blood, taken on day 0 of AZD1222 vaccination. These receptors originate from an adult in good health.

The V call is TRBV3-1 (or the pseudogene TRBV3-2), the J call TRBJ1-6, with D uncertain. Trimming stripped 2 bases from V and 7 bases from J, with 9 bases between. Germline assignment: CDR1 LGHDT and CDR2 YNNKEL (reference sequence). This CDR3 spans 14 amino acids. CDR3 DNA: TGTGCCAGCAGCCAATCTAGAGGGAATTCACCCCTCCACTTT. It translates to CASSQSRGNSPLHF.

V is TRBV16 and J is TRBJ1-4; no clear D. Per the germline V gene, CDR1 is KGHSY and CDR2 is FQNENV. The germline V and J ends were trimmed by 4 bases and 2 bases, with 5 bases remaining between them. The length of the CDR3 is 13 residues. CDR3 region: CASSPGTNEKLFF. CDR3 bases: TGTGCCAGCAGCCCCGGGACTAATGAAAAACTGTTTTTT.

DNA of the CDR3: TGTGCCAGTACGTATGGGATCGGCGACTCTGGAAACACCATATATTTT. Protein: CASTYGIGDSGNTIYF. The chain uses TRBV19 and TRBJ1-3; D call uncertain. Germline assignment: CDR1 LNHDA and CDR2 SQIVND (reference sequence). Trimming removed 7 bases from V and 0 bases from J, with 16 bases in between. There are 16 residues in the CDR3.

The genes are TRBV2 and TRBJ2-5, with D tentatively TRBD2 (7 bases). The CDR3 covers 13 residues. Trimming shortened V by 6 bases and J by 2 bases, and 10 bases separated the two germline ends. Germline loops: CDR1 SNHLY, CDR2 FYNNEI. CDR3 amino acids: CASRRGGQETQYF. The CDR3 DNA reads as TGTGCCAGCAGGAGGGGGGGGCAAGAGACCCAGTACTTC.

This chain connects TRBV7-9 to TRBJ2-1, with TRBD2 matching over 12 bases. The CDR3 loop spans 16 amino acids. The V gene's germline CDR1 is SEHNR and CDR2 FQNEAQ (reference sequence). V lost 4 bases and J lost 7; bases outside the gene matches: 8. The chain's CDR3 is CASSSSSGRGANEQFF. DNA for the CDR3: TGTGCCAGCAGCTCATCTAGCGGGAGGGGAGCTAATGAGCAGTTCTTC. Drawing the rest from reference TRBV7-9 and TRBJ2-1, the complete variable domain is DTGVSQNPRHKITKRGQNVTFRCDPISEHNRLYWYRQTLGQGPEFLTYFQNEAQLEKSRLLSDRFSAERPKGSFSTLEIQRTEQGDSAMYLCASSSSSGRGANEQFFGPGTRLTVL.

Only a few counts were recorded for this clone. The chain uses TRBV5-1 and TRBJ1-2, with a possible D match to TRBD1 (6 bases). The germline CDR1 and CDR2 sequences are SGHRS and YFSETQ. CDR3 length: 13 amino acids. V was pared by 4 bases and J by 7 bases, with 14 bases between. The CDR3 bases are TGCGCCAGCAGCCCCGGCAGGGGAGGTGGCTACACCTTC. Its translation is CASSPGRGGGYTF.

The chain links TRBV2 to TRBJ1-2, with D maybe TRBD1 (5 bases). Per germline, CDR1 SNHLY and CDR2 FYNNEI. The CDR3 contains 13 residues. Trimming removed 6 bases at V and 0 bases at J, with 8 bases between. This CDR3 reads CASRGRANYGYTF. CDR3 DNA: TGTGCCAGCAGGGGCAGGGCTAACTATGGCTACACCTTC.

The V and J genes are TRBV30 and TRBJ1-5; D ambiguous. Trimming shortened V by 0 bases and J by 4 bases, and 7 bases separated the two germline ends. The CDR3 contains 13 residues. In germline, CDR1 is GTSNPN, CDR2 SVGIG (reference sequence). In DNA, the CDR3 is TGTGCCTGGAGTGTACAAAGAAATCAGCCCCAGCATTTT. Translated: CAWSVQRNQPQHF.

The rearrangement joins TRBV28 to TRBJ2-4; tentative D call: TRBD1 (5 bases). Germline CDR1 and CDR2: MDHEN and SYDVKM. Trimming cost V 7 bases and J 3 bases, with 19 bases left between them. The CDR3 consists of 16 residues. The CDR3 loop reads CASTQQAASGKNIQYF. Here the CDR3 DNA reads TGTGCCAGCACCCAACAGGCTGCATCGGGCAAAAACATTCAGTACTTC.

This chain joins TRBV19 and TRBJ1-1; 7 bases fit TRBD1. Germline trimming cut 5 bases from V and 0 bases from J; bases unmatched to any gene: 3. This CDR3 comprises 14 residues. Germline V gene lookup returns CDR1 LNHDA and CDR2 SQIVND (reference sequence). The chain's CDR3 is CASSLGTVNTEAFF. DNA of the CDR3: TGTGCCAGTAGTCTAGGGACAGTGAACACTGAAGCTTTCTTT.

The rearrangement links TRBV30 to TRBJ1-1, with no clear D. The CDR3 runs 14 residues. V was pared by 3 bases and J by 1 base, with 12 bases between. In germline, CDR1 is GTSNPN, CDR2 SVGIG (reference sequence). CDR3 coding DNA: TGTGCCTGGAGGCGGGTGAGGAGGAACACTGAAGCTTTCTTT. Its protein product is CAWRRVRRNTEAFF.

This CDR3 reads CASSFDANNEQFF. CDR3 DNA sequence: TGTGCCAGCAGTTTTGACGCGAACAATGAGCAGTTCTTC. This sequence joins TRBV28 and TRBJ2-1, with D uncertain. Trimming shortened V by 3 bases and J by 5 bases, and 8 bases separated the two germline ends. The germline V gene encodes CDR1 MDHEN and CDR2 SYDVKM. The CDR3 sequence is 13 residues long.